This entry features one TCR beta chain sequence. The entry originates in a study of blood T cell repertoires in COVID-19. Looking at the study overall: The samples span acute and convalescent COVID-19 from the United States, Italy and Spain.

CDR3 length: 16 amino acids. V lost 4 bases to trimming and J lost 1 base; unmatched junction nucleotides: 7. CDR1 is SGHTA and CDR2 is FQGNSA in the germline V gene. In the source study's methods: For nucleated cells, counts were estimated from reference gene primer amplification. Clones were read by immunoSEQ multiplex PCR, and TCRdb kept only the in-frame ones, dropping some. V, J and clone size are those of that table, while D and trimming were read from the DNA. The sample has roughly 100,000 clones; roughly four fifths are singletons. This receptor was obtained from a man between 60 and 70 years old with acute or convalescent COVID-19. Specimen: peripheral blood. This chain connects TRBV7-2 to TRBJ1-3; TRBD1 matches 7 bases. CDR3 sequence reads: CASSSRSTGSGNTIYF. The CDR3 region has the DNA TGTGCCAGCAGCTCCCGCTCGACAGGGTCTGGAAACACCATATATTTT.